This T cell receptor beta chain was observed in a study of T cell responses to AZD1222 COVID-19 vaccine. Clones were sequenced by immunoSEQ multiplex PCR, and TCRdb holds only the in-frame ones, with some missing. This table has 150,000 to 160,000 clones, 87% appearing once. The ends lost 2 bases at V and 9 bases at J; junction bases unmatched: 4. Germline assignment: CDR1 SGHDT and CDR2 YYEEEE. This CDR3 comprises 12 residues. Source: peripheral blood, taken 28 days after the second AZD1222 dose. V is TRBV5-6 and J is TRBJ2-5, with 7 bases aligning to TRBD1. The source of this sequence is an adult who received the AZD1222 COVID-19 vaccine. CDR3: CASSFDRESQYF. The CDR3 nucleotides read TGTGCCAGCAGCTTCGACAGGGAGTCCCAGTACTTC.